These 25 T cell receptor beta chains were all obtained from the same sample, sequenced in a study of blood T cell repertoires in COVID-19. Sequencing used immunoSEQ multiplex PCR; TCRdb keeps in-frame clones, though not all of them. The repertoire consists of about 120,000 clones, with around 89% occurring once and the leading ten covering 3.3%. The specimen sequenced was peripheral blood. The receptors shown here come from a woman aged 50 to 60 with acute or convalescent COVID-19.

The chain has TRBV14 and TRBJ2-5, with TRBD1 as a possible D gene (5 bases). The germline V gene encodes CDR1 SGHDN and CDR2 FVKESK. The CDR3 runs 16 residues. V gave up 4 bases and J gave up 4 bases, with 19 bases separating them. CDR3 DNA: TGTGCCAGCAGCCCTTCCCTTCGGACACGTTTAGAGACCCAGTACTTC. Translating it yields CASSPSLRTRLETQYF.

The rearrangement links TRBV5-5 to TRBJ2-7; 7 bases match TRBD2. The CDR3 covers 13 residues. V lost 3 bases to trimming and J lost 3 bases; unmatched junction nucleotides: 3. Germline V lookup: CDR1 SGHKS, CDR2 YYEKEE (reference sequence). The CDR3 bases are TGTGCCAGCAGCTGGGAGGGCAGCTACGAGCAGTACTTC. Translated, it gives CASSWEGSYEQYF.

The chain joins TRBV24-1 to TRBJ2-1; the D gene is possibly TRBD1 (5 bases). Germline V gene data show CDR1 as KGHDR and CDR2 as SFDVKD. CDR3 size: 17 residues. V shed 4 bases and J shed 7 bases, with 22 bases lying between them. The CDR3 protein is CATSDRLTESIGNEQFF. The DNA for the CDR3 is TGTGCCACCAGTGACCGCCTGACAGAAAGTATAGGGAATGAGCAGTTCTTC.

V is TRBV7-2 and J is TRBJ1-2; D gene uncertain. There are 14 residues in the CDR3. Trimming cost V 5 bases and J 2 bases, with 12 bases left between them. Germline V gene sequence: CDR1 SGHTA, CDR2 FQGNSA. This CDR3 is CASSPRSANYGYTF. The CDR3 region has the DNA TGTGCCAGCAGCCCGCGGAGCGCGAACTATGGCTACACCTTC.

The CDR3 DNA is TGTGCCACCAATGACAGGGGGAATCAGCCCCAGCATTTT. This codes for CATNDRGNQPQHF. This chain joins TRBV24-1 and TRBJ1-5; 9 nucleotides align to TRBD1. Germline V gene data show CDR1 as KGHDR and CDR2 as SFDVKD. With 8 bases clipped from V and 4 bases from J, the junction kept 2 bases outside the gene matches. The CDR3 consists of 13 residues.

J is TRBJ1-1 and V is TRBV5-1, with 7 bases that match TRBD1. From germline, CDR1 is SGHRS and CDR2 YFSETQ. Unmatched junction bases numbered 7, after V lost 0 bases and J lost 2 bases. CDR3 length: 16 amino acids. CDR3 residues: CASSLVSGGPNTEAFF. The CDR3 nucleotides read TGCGCCAGCAGCTTGGTCTCAGGGGGTCCAAACACTGAAGCTTTCTTT.

The chain joins TRBV6-6 to TRBJ2-1, with 8 bases aligning to TRBD2. CDR3 length equals 16 residues. J was trimmed by 4 bases and V by 1 base; bases with no gene match: 6. CDR1 is MNHNY, CDR2 SVGAGI, per germline (reference sequence). The CDR3 reads CASSYFGSGTYNEQFF. In DNA, the CDR3 is TGTGCCAGCAGTTACTTTGGTAGCGGGACATACAATGAGCAGTTCTTC.

The chain is built from TRBV2 and TRBJ2-5; 7 bases agree with TRBD2. CDR1 SNHLY and CDR2 FYNNEI come from the germline V gene. CDR3 size: 14 residues. After removal of 2 bases from V and 5 bases from J, the junction contained 5 bases not matched to a gene. The CDR3: CASSESPGGETQYF. Here the CDR3 DNA reads TGTGCCAGCAGTGAATCCCCGGGGGGTGAGACCCAGTACTTC.

This chain links TRBV9 with TRBJ1-1, with D perhaps matching TRBD1 (5 bases). This CDR3 comprises 15 residues. CDR1 and CDR2 (germline): SGDLS, YYNGEE. Trimming removed 3 bases from V and 5 bases from J, with 17 bases in between. CDR3 loop: CASSAPMGRVTEAFF. The CDR3 coding sequence is TGTGCCAGCAGCGCCCCGATGGGGCGCGTTACTGAAGCTTTCTTT.

The chain links TRBV19 to TRBJ2-1; 7 bases are shared with TRBD1. V shed 5 bases, J shed 0 bases, and the junction held 10 bases outside the gene matches. Germline V gene data show CDR1 as LNHDA and CDR2 as SQIVND (reference sequence). This CDR3 comprises 17 residues. The CDR3 nucleotides read TGTGCCAGTAGTCCACCCGACAGGGTGAGCTCCTACAATGAGCAGTTCTTC. This sequence encodes CASSPPDRVSSYNEQFF.

V is TRBV11-2 and J is TRBJ2-4, with D perhaps TRBD1 (5 bases). The V and J ends lost 0 bases and 2 bases respectively, with 8 bases between them. In germline, CDR1 is SGHAT, CDR2 FQNNGV. The CDR3 is 15 amino acids. For the CDR3, the DNA is TGTGCCAGCAGCTTAGATCCAGGGACCAAAAACATTCAGTACTTC. Translated: CASSLDPGTKNIQYF.

This chain links TRBV11-2 with TRBJ2-2; 7 bases match TRBD1. The length of the CDR3 is 14 residues. The V gene end was trimmed by 5 bases and the J gene end by 5 bases; junction bases not matched to a gene: 5. CDR1 is SGHAT, CDR2 FQNNGV, per germline. The CDR3 DNA reads TGTGCCAGCAGCACCGACAGGGCTACCGGGGAGCTGTTTTTT. Amino acid sequence: CASSTDRATGELFF. Complete variable domain (other parts from reference TRBV11-2 and TRBJ2-2): EAGVAQSPRYKIIEKRQSVAFWCNPISGHATLYWYQQILGQGPKLLIQFQNNGVVDDSQLPKDRFSAERLKGVDSTLKIQPAKLEDSAVYLCASSTDRATGELFFGEGSRLTVL.

The chain is built from TRBV5-4 and TRBJ2-7, with D tentatively TRBD2 (6 bases). The length of the CDR3 is 17 residues. Per germline, CDR1 SGHNT and CDR2 YYREEE (reference sequence). V was clipped by 1 base and J by 2 bases, with 19 bases between them. This chain's CDR3 is CASSLLEGGLGPYEQYF. CDR3 DNA: TGTGCCAGCAGCTTGTTGGAGGGTGGATTGGGACCCTACGAGCAGTACTTC.

The chain is built from TRBV6-5 and TRBJ2-1, with 7 positions matching TRBD2. CDR3 length: 14 residues. Germline V CDR1 and CDR2: MNHEY, SVGAGI. Trimming at V came to 8 bases and at J to 5 bases, leaving 9 bases not matched to a gene. In nucleotides, the CDR3 is TGTGCCAGCCGGCGGCAGCGGGGAGACAATGAGCAGTTCTTC. It is translated as CASRRQRGDNEQFF.

This chain connects TRBV27 to TRBJ1-5, with D hard to call. CDR1 is MNHEY, CDR2 SMNVEV, per germline (reference sequence). The length of the CDR3 is 17 residues. V lost 7 bases, J lost 0 bases, and 19 bases lay in between. The DNA of the CDR3 is TGTGCCAGCATGATCCGCTCCCCAGGTTATAGCAATCAGCCCCAGCATTTT. It yields the protein CASMIRSPGYSNQPQHF.

This chain links TRBV16 with TRBJ2-2; 9 bases fit TRBD1. V shed 3 bases, J shed 1 base, and the junction held 0 bases outside the gene matches. The CDR3 totals 15 residues. The V gene's germline CDR1 is KGHSY and CDR2 FQNENV. CDR3 region: CASSQGQGNTGELFF. DNA of the CDR3: TGTGCCAGCAGCCAGGGACAGGGGAACACCGGGGAGCTGTTTTTT.

The chain links TRBV27 to TRBJ2-1, with TRBD1 matching 8 bases. The V gene's germline CDR1 is MNHEY and CDR2 SMNVEV (reference sequence). V was pared by 4 bases and J by 1 base, with 0 bases of the junction left unmatched. The CDR3 loop spans 14 amino acids. CDR3 coding DNA: TGTGCCAGCAGTTGGACAGGGTCCTACAATGAGCAGTTCTTC. Its protein is CASSWTGSYNEQFF.

The V and J genes are TRBV7-2 and TRBJ2-5; D perhaps matches TRBD2 (5 bases). With 4 bases removed from V and 7 bases from J, the gap between germline ends came to 25 bases. CDR3 size: 17 residues. In germline, CDR1 is SGHTA, CDR2 FQGNSA. The CDR3 here is CASSSPQGSGLRGTQYF. CDR3 DNA: TGTGCCAGCAGCTCCCCCCAAGGGAGCGGCCTCCGGGGGACCCAGTACTTC.

The CDR3 region has the DNA TGTGCCAGCAGTAGAGGGACAGGGTTCCACGAGCAGTACTTC. Translating gives CASSRGTGFHEQYF. J is TRBJ2-7 and V is TRBV2; 9 bases line up with TRBD1. J was trimmed by 5 bases and V by 5 bases; bases with no gene match: 7. In germline, CDR1 is SNHLY, CDR2 FYNNEI. CDR3 size: 14 residues.

The chain recombines TRBV28 with TRBJ2-1, with 10 bases matching TRBD1. Germline CDR1 and CDR2: MDHEN and SYDVKM. This CDR3 is 15 amino acids long. After removal of 4 bases from V and 7 bases from J, the junction contained 7 bases not matched to a gene. CDR3 protein: CASSSSGQGRNEQFF. CDR3 bases: TGTGCCAGCAGTTCCTCGGGACAGGGGAGGAATGAGCAGTTCTTC.

The chain has TRBV19 and TRBJ1-1, with no clear D. CDR3 length: 15 amino acids. V was trimmed by 4 bases and J by 4 bases, leaving 16 bases between them. CDR1 is LNHDA, CDR2 SQIVND, per germline (reference sequence). CDR3 amino acids: CASSTRGRVGTEAFF. Written as DNA, the CDR3 is TGTGCCAGTAGTACCCGGGGAAGGGTCGGCACTGAAGCTTTCTTT.

This clone was counted a single time. The chain links TRBV4-2 to TRBJ2-1; D ambiguous. This CDR3 has 13 residues. V lost 2 bases, J lost 5 bases, and 7 bases lay in between. The germline CDR1 and CDR2 sequences are LGHNA and YNFKEQ. CDR3 coding DNA: TGTGCCAGCAGCCAATTGTTCAACAATGAGCAGTTCTTC. Protein product: CASSQLFNNEQFF.

The chain links TRBV27 to TRBJ1-1; D unresolved. The ends were cut back, 2 bases at V and 4 bases at J, with 11 bases in the middle. The germline V gene has CDR1 MNHEY and CDR2 SMNVEV (reference sequence). CDR3 length equals 14 residues. The CDR3 is CASSLSLLSTEAFF. DNA for the CDR3: TGTGCCAGCAGTTTAAGTCTCCTGAGCACTGAAGCTTTCTTT.

This clone has a handful of counts. The V and J genes are TRBV4-1 and TRBJ2-7; unclear D gene. Deletions cut 0 bases from V and 1 base from J, with 7 bases between. Germline V gene sequence: CDR1 MGHRA, CDR2 YSYEKL. CDR3 size: 14 residues. The CDR3 loop reads CASSQDAQSYEQYF. The CDR3 DNA is TGCGCCAGCAGCCAAGACGCCCAGTCCTACGAGCAGTACTTC.

This chain connects TRBV7-2 to TRBJ2-7; 9 nucleotides align to TRBD2. CDR1 and CDR2 (germline): SGHTA, FQGNSA. V was clipped by 0 bases and J by 3 bases; unmatched bases: 3. The CDR3 length is 15 residues. CDR3 in amino acids: CASSLAASGNYEQYF. The CDR3 DNA reads TGTGCCAGCAGCTTAGCGGCTAGCGGGAACTACGAGCAGTACTTC. Full variable domain (missing parts from reference TRBV7-2 and TRBJ2-7): GAGVSQSPSNKVTEKGKDVELRCDPISGHTALYWYRQSLGQGLEFLIYFQGNSAPDKSGLPSDRFSAERTGGSVSTLTIQRTQQEDSAVYLCASSLAASGNYEQYFGPGTRLTVT.